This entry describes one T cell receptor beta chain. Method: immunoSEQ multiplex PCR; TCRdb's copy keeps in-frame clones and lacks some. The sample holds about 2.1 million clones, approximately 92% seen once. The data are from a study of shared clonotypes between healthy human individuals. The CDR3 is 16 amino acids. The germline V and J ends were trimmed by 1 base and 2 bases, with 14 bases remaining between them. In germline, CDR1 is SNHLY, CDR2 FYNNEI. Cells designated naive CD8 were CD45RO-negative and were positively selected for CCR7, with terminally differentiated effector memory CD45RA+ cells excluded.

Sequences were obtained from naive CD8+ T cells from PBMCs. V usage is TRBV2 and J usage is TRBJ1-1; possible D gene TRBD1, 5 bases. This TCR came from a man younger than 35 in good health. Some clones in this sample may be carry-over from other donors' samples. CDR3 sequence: CASSEVFGGGNTEAFF. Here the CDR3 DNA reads TGTGCCAGCAGTGAAGTGTTCGGGGGAGGCAACACTGAAGCTTTCTTT.